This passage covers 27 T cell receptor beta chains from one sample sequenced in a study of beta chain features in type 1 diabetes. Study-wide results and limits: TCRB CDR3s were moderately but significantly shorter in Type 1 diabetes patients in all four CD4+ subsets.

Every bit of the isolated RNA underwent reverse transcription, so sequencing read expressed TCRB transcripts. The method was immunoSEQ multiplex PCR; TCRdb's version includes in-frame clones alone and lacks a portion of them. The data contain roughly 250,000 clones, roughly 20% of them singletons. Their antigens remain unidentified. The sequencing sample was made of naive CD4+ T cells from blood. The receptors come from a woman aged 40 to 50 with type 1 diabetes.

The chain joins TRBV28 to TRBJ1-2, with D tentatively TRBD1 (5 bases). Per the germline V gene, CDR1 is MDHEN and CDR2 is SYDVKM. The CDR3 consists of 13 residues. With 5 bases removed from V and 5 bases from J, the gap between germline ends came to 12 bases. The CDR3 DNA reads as TGTGCCAGCAGTCCGACAGAACTGTATGGCTACACCTTC. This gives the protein CASSPTELYGYTF.

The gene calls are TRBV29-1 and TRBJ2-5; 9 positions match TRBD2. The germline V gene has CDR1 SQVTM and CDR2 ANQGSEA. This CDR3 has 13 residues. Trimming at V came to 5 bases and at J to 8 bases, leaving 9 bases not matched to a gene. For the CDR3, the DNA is TGCAGCGTTCGGGCTAGCGGGGAGGAAACCCAGTACTTC. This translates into CSVRASGEETQYF.

CDR3 coding DNA: TGTGCCAGCAGTCCGACGCATACAGACTCTGGGGCCAACGTCCTGACTTTC. Protein: CASSPTHTDSGANVLTF. The rearrangement links TRBV27 to TRBJ2-6; no firm D call. Germline loops: CDR1 MNHEY, CDR2 SMNVEV (reference sequence). Trimming removed 5 bases at V and 0 bases at J, with 14 bases between. This CDR3 has 17 amino acids.

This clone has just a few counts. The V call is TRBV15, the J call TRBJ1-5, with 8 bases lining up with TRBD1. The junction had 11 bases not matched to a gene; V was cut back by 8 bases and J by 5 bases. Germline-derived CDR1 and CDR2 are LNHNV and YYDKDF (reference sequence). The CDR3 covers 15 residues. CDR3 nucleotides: TGTGCCACCTCGCCTCCGGGACAGGTATATCAGCCCCAGCATTTT. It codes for CATSPPGQVYQPQHF. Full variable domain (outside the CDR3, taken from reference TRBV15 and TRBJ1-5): DAMVIQNPRYQVTQFGKPVTLSCSQTLNHNVMYWYQQKSSQAPKLLFHYYDKDFNNEADTPDNFQSRRPNTSFCFLDIRSPGLGDTAMYLCATSPPGQVYQPQHFGDGTRLSIL.

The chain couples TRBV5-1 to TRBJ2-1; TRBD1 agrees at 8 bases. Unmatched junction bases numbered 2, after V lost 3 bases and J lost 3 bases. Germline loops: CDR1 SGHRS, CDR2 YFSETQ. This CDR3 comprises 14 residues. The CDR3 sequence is CASSSGGYYNEQFF. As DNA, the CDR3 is TGCGCCAGCAGCTCAGGGGGCTACTACAATGAGCAGTTCTTC.

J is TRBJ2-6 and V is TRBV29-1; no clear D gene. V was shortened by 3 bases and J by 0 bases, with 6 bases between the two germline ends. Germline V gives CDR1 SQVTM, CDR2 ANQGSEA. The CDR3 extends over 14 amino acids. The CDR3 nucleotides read TGCAGCGTTGACGAGTCCTCTGGGGCCAACGTCCTGACTTTC. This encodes CSVDESSGANVLTF. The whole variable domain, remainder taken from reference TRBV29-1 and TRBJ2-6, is SAVISQKPSRDICQRGTSLTIQCQVDSQVTMMFWYRQQPGQSLTLIATANQGSEATYESGFVIDKFPISRPNLTFSTLTVSNMSPEDSSIYLCSVDESSGANVLTFGAGSRLTVL.

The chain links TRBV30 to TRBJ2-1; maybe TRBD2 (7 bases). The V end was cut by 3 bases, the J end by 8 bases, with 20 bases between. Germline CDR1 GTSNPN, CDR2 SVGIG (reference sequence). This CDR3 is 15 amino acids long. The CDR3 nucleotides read TGTGCCTGGAGAGGGGGGGCTTCTACCACCCATGAGCAGTTCTTC. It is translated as CAWRGGASTTHEQFF.

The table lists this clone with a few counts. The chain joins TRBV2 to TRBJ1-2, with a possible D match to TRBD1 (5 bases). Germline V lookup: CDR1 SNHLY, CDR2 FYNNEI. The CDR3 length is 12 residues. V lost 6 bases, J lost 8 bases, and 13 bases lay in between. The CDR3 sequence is CASRSGWRGYTF. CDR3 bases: TGTGCCAGCAGGTCAGGGTGGAGAGGCTACACCTTC.

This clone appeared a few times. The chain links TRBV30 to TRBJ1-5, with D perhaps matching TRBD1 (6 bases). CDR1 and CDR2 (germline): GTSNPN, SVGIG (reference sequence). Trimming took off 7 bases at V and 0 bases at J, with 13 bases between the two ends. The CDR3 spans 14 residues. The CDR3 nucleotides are TGTGCCTATTCCGGGACACATAGCAATCAGCCCCAGCATTTT. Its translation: CAYSGTHSNQPQHF.

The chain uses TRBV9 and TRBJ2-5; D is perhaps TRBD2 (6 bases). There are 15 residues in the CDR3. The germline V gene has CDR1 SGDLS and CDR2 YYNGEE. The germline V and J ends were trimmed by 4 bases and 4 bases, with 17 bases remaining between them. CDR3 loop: CASSPTTRGGETQYF. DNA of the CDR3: TGTGCCAGCAGCCCAACAACGAGGGGAGGAGAGACCCAGTACTTC.

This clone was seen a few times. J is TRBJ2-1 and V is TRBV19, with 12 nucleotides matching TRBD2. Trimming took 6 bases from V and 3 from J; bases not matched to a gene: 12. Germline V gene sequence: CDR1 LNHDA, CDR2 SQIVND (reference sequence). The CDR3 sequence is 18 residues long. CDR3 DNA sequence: TGTGCCAGTAGACAGGGTTTTAGACTAGCGGGAGTCTACAATGAGCAGTTCTTC. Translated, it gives CASRQGFRLAGVYNEQFF.

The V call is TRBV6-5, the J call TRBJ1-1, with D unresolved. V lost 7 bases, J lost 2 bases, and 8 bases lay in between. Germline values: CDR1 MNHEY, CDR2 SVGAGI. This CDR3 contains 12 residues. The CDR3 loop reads CASKDSNTEAFF. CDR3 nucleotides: TGTGCCAGCAAGGACTCAAACACTGAAGCTTTCTTT.

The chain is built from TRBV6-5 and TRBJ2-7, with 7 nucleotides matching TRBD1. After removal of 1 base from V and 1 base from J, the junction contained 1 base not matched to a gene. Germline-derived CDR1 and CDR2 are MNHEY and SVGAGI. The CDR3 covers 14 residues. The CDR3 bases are TGTGCCAGCAGTTACTACAGGGGATCCTACGAGCAGTACTTC. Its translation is CASSYYRGSYEQYF.

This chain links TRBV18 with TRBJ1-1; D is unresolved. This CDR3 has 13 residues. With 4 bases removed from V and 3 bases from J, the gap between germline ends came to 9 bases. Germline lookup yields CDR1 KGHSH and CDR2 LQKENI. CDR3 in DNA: TGTGCCAGCTCACGTCTTGAGGACACTGAAGCTTTCTTT. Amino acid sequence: CASSRLEDTEAFF.

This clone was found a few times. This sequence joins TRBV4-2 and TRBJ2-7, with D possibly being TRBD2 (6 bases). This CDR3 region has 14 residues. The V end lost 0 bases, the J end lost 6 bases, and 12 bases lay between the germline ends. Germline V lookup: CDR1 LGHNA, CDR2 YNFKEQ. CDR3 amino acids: CASSQDLGGAEQYF. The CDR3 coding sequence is TGTGCCAGCAGCCAAGATCTTGGAGGGGCCGAGCAGTACTTC.

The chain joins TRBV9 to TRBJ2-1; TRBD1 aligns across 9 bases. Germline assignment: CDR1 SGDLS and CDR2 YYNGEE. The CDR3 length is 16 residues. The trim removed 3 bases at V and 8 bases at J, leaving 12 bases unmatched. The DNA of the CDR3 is TGTGCCAGCAGCGCTCTTCCGGGACAGGGCTCGCATGAGCAGTTCTTC. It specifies CASSALPGQGSHEQFF.

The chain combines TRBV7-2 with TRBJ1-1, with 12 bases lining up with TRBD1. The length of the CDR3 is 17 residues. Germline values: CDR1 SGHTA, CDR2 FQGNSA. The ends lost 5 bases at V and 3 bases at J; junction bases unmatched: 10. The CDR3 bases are TGTGCCAGCAGCCCCCAACCGGGACAGGGGGCTGACACTGAAGCTTTCTTT. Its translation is CASSPQPGQGADTEAFF.

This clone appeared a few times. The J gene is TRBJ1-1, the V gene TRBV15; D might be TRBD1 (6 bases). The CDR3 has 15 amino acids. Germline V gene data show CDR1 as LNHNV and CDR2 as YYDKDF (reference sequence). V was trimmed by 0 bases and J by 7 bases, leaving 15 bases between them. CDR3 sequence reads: CATSRDPSGQIEAFF. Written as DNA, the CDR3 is TGTGCCACCAGCAGAGATCCCTCAGGACAGATTGAAGCTTTCTTT.

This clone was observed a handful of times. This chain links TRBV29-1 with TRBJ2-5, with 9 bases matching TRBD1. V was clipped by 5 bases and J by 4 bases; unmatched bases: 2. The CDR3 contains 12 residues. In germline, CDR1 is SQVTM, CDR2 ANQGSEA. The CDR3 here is CSVRGQGETQYF. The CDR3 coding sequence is TGCAGCGTTCGGGGACAGGGAGAGACCCAGTACTTC.

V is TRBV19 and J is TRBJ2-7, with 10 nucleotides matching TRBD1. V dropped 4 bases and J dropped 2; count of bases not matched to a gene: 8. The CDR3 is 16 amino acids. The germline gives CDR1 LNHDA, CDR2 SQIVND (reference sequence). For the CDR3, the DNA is TGTGCCAGTAGTACCACCGGGACAGGGGCCACCTACGAGCAGTACTTC. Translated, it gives CASSTTGTGATYEQYF.

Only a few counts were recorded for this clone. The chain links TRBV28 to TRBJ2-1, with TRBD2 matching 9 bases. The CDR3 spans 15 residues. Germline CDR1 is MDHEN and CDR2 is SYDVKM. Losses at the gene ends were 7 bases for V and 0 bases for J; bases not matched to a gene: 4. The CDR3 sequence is CASTRLADSYNEQFF. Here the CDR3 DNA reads TGTGCCAGCACTCGACTAGCGGACTCCTACAATGAGCAGTTCTTC.

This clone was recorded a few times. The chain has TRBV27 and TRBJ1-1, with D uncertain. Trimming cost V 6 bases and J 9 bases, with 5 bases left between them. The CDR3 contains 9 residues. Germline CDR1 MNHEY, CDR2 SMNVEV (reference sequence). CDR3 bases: TGTGCCAGCAGGTCTAAAGCTTTCTTT. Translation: CASRSKAFF.

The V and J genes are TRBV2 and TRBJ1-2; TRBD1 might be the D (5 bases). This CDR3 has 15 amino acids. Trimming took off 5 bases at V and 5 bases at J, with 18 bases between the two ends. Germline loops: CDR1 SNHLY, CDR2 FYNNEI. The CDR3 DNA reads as TGTGCCAGCAGTTCACGCACAGGTACAAGTTATGGCTACACCTTC. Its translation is CASSSRTGTSYGYTF.

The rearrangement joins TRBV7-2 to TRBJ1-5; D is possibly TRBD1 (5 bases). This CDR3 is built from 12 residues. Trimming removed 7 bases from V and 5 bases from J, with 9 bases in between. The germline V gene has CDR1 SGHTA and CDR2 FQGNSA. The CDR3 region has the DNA TGTGCCAGCAAGGCGGGGGATCAGCCCCAGCATTTT. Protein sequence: CASKAGDQPQHF. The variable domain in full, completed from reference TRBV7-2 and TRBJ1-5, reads GAGVSQSPSNKVTEKGKDVELRCDPISGHTALYWYRQSLGQGLEFLIYFQGNSAPDKSGLPSDRFSAERTGGSVSTLTIQRTQQEDSAVYLCASKAGDQPQHFGDGTRLSIL.

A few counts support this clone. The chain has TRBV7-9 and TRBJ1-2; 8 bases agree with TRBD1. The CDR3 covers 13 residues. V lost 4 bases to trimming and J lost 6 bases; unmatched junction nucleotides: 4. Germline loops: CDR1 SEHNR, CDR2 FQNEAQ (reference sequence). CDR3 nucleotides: TGTGCCAGCAGCTCGCTACAGGGGGATGGCTACACCTTC. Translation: CASSSLQGDGYTF. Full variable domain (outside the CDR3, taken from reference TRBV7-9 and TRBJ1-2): DTGVSQNPRHKITKRGQNVTFRCDPISEHNRLYWYRQTLGQGPEFLTYFQNEAQLEKSRLLSDRFSAERPKGSFSTLEIQRTEQGDSAMYLCASSSLQGDGYTFGSGTRLTVV.

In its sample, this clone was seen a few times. This CDR3 reads CATSGLAGTDTQYF. CDR3 sequence (DNA): TGTGCCACCTCTGGACTAGCGGGAACAGATACGCAGTATTTT. The rearrangement links TRBV15 to TRBJ2-3; 12 bases agree with TRBD2. Per germline, CDR1 LNHNV and CDR2 YYDKDF (reference sequence). The J segment lost 3 bases and the V segment lost 8 bases, leaving 3 bases of the junction unmatched. The CDR3 sequence is 14 residues long.

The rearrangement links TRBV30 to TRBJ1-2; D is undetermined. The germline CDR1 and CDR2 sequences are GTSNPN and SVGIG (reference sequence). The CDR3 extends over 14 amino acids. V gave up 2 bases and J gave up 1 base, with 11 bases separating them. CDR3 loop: CAWSPGAVNYGYTF. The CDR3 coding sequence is TGTGCCTGGAGTCCCGGAGCCGTTAACTATGGCTACACCTTC.